This is a list of T cell receptor beta chains from one sample in a study of T cell changes during pregnancy in multiple sclerosis. The protocol was immunoSEQ multiplex PCR, while the TCRdb copy is restricted to in-frame clones and leaves out a portion. The profile covers 25,000 to 40,000 clones, with 80% to 90% appearing a single time and 11% taken by the ten largest. Sequenced here: CD8+ T cells from peripheral blood mononuclear cells, sampled in the third trimester of pregnancy. All receptors come from a female donor with multiple sclerosis, enrolled in a pregnancy study. Both conserved end residues are part of each CDR3. D genes are given only for firm matches. Some rows mark clone size as missing; the rest say once, few, many or name a class of expanded clone.

CASSGSTGDPNQPQHF	TGTGCCAGCAGTGGATCGACAGGGGACCCCAATCAGCCCCAGCATTTT	TRBV6-1	TRBJ1-5	-	TRBD1
CASLAGRGEQYF	TGTGCCAGTTTGGCTGGCCGGGGGGAGCAGTATTTT	TRBV2	TRBJ2-3	-	TRBD2
CASSLTRTGGGEAFF	TGCGCCAGCAGCCTAACCCGGACAGGGGGTGGTGAAGCTTTCTTT	TRBV5-1	TRBJ1-1	-	TRBD1
CASSLDQGDNQPQHF	TGTGCCAGCAGCTTAGACCAGGGGGACAATCAGCCCCAGCATTTT	TRBV7-2	TRBJ1-5	-	TRBD1
CASRLSGLNTEAFF	TGTGCCAGTAGGTTGAGCGGGTTGAACACTGAAGCTTTCTTT	TRBV19	TRBJ1-1	-	-
CASSLSRREKLFF	TGTGCCAGCAGTTTATCGAGGCGGGAAAAACTGTTTTTT	TRBV27	TRBJ1-4	-	-
CASSLSRTGGNSPLHF	TGTGCCAGCAGTTTATCTCGGACGGGGGGCAATTCACCCCTCCACTTT	TRBV27	TRBJ1-6	-	-
CAWSEGADYEQYF	TGTGCCTGGAGTGAGGGGGCTGATTACGAGCAGTACTTC	TRBV30	TRBJ2-7	-	TRBD1
CASSIGGVQPQHF	TGTGCCAGTAGTATAGGGGGGGTACAGCCCCAGCATTTT	TRBV19	TRBJ1-5	-	-
CASSGGGSSYNEQFF	TGTGCCAGCTCGGGGGGGGGCAGCTCCTACAATGAGCAGTTCTTC	TRBV18	TRBJ2-1	-	-
CAWSDRAWANVLTF	TGTGCCTGGAGTGACAGGGCCTGGGCCAACGTCCTGACTTTC	TRBV30	TRBJ2-6	once	-
CASSFVDRTHSNQPQHF	TGTGCCAGCAGCTTTGTCGACAGGACCCATAGCAATCAGCCCCAGCATTTT	TRBV5-7	TRBJ1-5	-	-
CASSVDSGNQPQHF	TGTGCCAGCAGCGTAGATTCAGGGAATCAGCCCCAGCATTTT	TRBV9	TRBJ1-5	-	-
CASSPYLGSSYNEQFF	TGTGCCAGCAGCCCCTACCTAGGGAGCTCCTACAATGAGCAGTTCTTC	TRBV7-6	TRBJ2-1	-	-
CASRGDPRPQHF	TGTGCCAGCAGGGGAGACCCCCGGCCCCAGCATTTT	TRBV6-1	TRBJ1-5	-	-
CASSIGTGRGNTIYF	TGTGCCAGCAGCATAGGGACAGGGAGAGGAAACACCATATATTTT	TRBV9	TRBJ1-3	-	TRBD1
CASSQGGSGVEQYF	TGCGCCAGCAGCCAAGGCGGTAGCGGGGTAGAGCAGTACTTC	TRBV4-1	TRBJ2-7	once	TRBD2
CASTSGGAYNEQFF	TGTGCCAGCACCTCGGGGGGGGCCTACAATGAGCAGTTCTTC	TRBV27	TRBJ2-1	-	TRBD2
CASSVQGNTEAFF	TGTGCCAGCAGTGTCCAGGGCAACACTGAAGCTTTCTTT	TRBV6-5	TRBJ1-1	-	-
CASSQRGAYEQYF	TGTGCCAGCAGCCAGCGGGGCGCCTACGAGCAGTACTTC	TRBV6-5	TRBJ2-7	-	TRBD2
CASRTGGDTNTQYF	TGTGCCAGCAGGACAGGGGGTGATACGAATACGCAGTATTTT	TRBV6-1	TRBJ2-3	-	TRBD1
CAITIRTGGIMTEAFF	TGTGCCATCACCATTCGGACAGGGGGCATAATGACTGAAGCTTTCTTT	TRBV10-3	TRBJ1-1	-	TRBD1
CASSEQWETKLSYEQYF	TGTGCCAGTAGTGAACAATGGGAGACAAAACTGTCCTACGAGCAGTACTTC	TRBV19	TRBJ2-7	-	-
CASSKRTGGSYEQYF	TGTGCCAGCAGCAAACGGACAGGGGGCTCCTACGAGCAGTACTTC	TRBV5-5	TRBJ2-7	few	TRBD1
CASTLAGQGASRGGYTF	TGTGCCAGCACCCTTGCGGGACAGGGGGCGTCTCGGGGTGGCTACACCTTC	TRBV5-4	TRBJ1-2	-	TRBD1
CASSSGGREQYF	TGTGCCAGCAGCTCGGGGGGGCGGGAGCAGTACTTC	TRBV27	TRBJ2-7	-	TRBD2
CASSLVAGFGYTF	TGTGCCAGCAGCTTAGTGGCGGGTTTCGGCTACACCTTC	TRBV7-8	TRBJ1-2	once	-
CASSSWTSGVQETQYF	TGTGCCAGCAGCTCCTGGACTAGCGGGGTCCAAGAGACCCAGTACTTC	TRBV5-4	TRBJ2-5	-	TRBD2
CASDRGDYEQYF	TGTGCCAGCGACAGGGGAGACTACGAGCAGTACTTC	TRBV2	TRBJ2-7	-	TRBD1
CASSPGTKGPPGSEQYF	TGCGCCAGCAGCCCTGGGACAAAAGGGCCTCCAGGCAGCGAGCAGTACTTC	TRBV4-1	TRBJ2-7	-	-
CASSPRYMNTEAFF	TGTGCCAGCAGTCCCAGATACATGAACACTGAAGCTTTCTTT	TRBV6-1	TRBJ1-1	-	-
CASRGGRILDNEQFF	TGTGCCAGCAGAGGGGGACGAATACTTGACAATGAGCAGTTCTTC	TRBV6-1	TRBJ2-1	-	-
CASRRAGGPHNEQFF	TGTGCCAGCAGGAGGGCGGGAGGGCCCCACAATGAGCAGTTCTTC	TRBV27	TRBJ2-1	-	TRBD2
CASSLRTSGGVGETQYF	TGCGCCAGCAGCTTGAGAACTAGCGGGGGCGTTGGAGAGACCCAGTACTTC	TRBV5-1	TRBJ2-5	once	TRBD2
CAWSRTEAFF	TGTGCCTGGAGCAGGACTGAAGCTTTCTTT	TRBV30	TRBJ1-1	-	-
CASSPSETYEQYF	TGTGCCAGCTCACCTTCGGAGACCTACGAGCAGTACTTC	TRBV18	TRBJ2-7	-	-